One and the same sample provided the 15 T cell receptor beta chains below, sequenced in a study of vaccination and CD4 T cells after COVID-19. Oncomine TCR Beta short-read sequencing was applied to DNA from cultured CD4+ T cells. TCRdb ran MiXCR on the PCR reads and lists one entry per CDR3 protein. The table shows around 15,000 distinct CDR3 sequences, with about 59% occurring only once. The time point: late sampling 161 to 241 days after vaccination in three convalescent patients. Treatment: approximately 9-day PBMC culture with coronavirus spike peptide pools or control peptides (ViraFEST assay). Their antigens are not known. The source was CD4+ T cells from blood, cultured in vitro, collected about 7 months after SARS-CoV-2 vaccination. The receptors were sampled from a human donor who had recovered from COVID-19.

The J gene is TRBJ1-1, the V gene TRBV20-1, with D tentatively TRBD1 (5 bases). The V gene lost 0 bases and the J gene lost 3 bases, with 11 bases spanning the gap. CDR3 length: 14 residues. Germline-derived CDR1 and CDR2 are DFQATT and SNEGSKA (reference sequence). CDR3 protein: CSARDKGPYTEAFF. The CDR3 DNA follows: TGCAGTGCTAGAGATAAGGGACCGTACACTGAAGCTTTCTTT.

The sample holds a few counts of this clonotype. V is TRBV27 and J is TRBJ1-1; perhaps TRBD1 as D (5 bases). V gave up 6 bases and J gave up 7 bases, with 21 bases separating them. The CDR3 consists of 15 residues. The germline gives CDR1 MNHEY, CDR2 SMNVEV (reference sequence). In nucleotides, the CDR3 is TGTGCCAGCAGAGAGTATCGTAGGGGCGTACTTGAAGCTTTCTTT. Protein sequence: CASREYRRGVLEAFF.

This chain joins TRBV19 and TRBJ1-2, with D uncertain. Trimming left V 4 bases short and J 3 bases short, with 12 bases between. CDR1 LNHDA and CDR2 SQIVND come from the germline V gene (reference sequence). This CDR3 is 14 amino acids long. CDR3 nucleotide sequence: TGTGCCAGTAGTACCGCCACCAGATACTATGGCTACACCTTC. Translation gives CASSTATRYYGYTF. The full variable domain, rest sourced from reference TRBV19 and TRBJ1-2, is DGGITQSPKYLFRKEGQNVTLSCEQNLNHDAMYWYRQDPGQGLRLIYYSQIVNDFQKGDIAEGYSVSREKKESFPLTVTSAQKNPTAFYLCASSTATRYYGYTFGSGTRLTVV.

The chain links TRBV6-5 to TRBJ1-6; the D gene is possibly TRBD1 (5 bases). Germline assignment: CDR1 MNHEY and CDR2 SVGAGI. Trimming removed 4 bases from V and 6 bases from J, with 16 bases in between. This CDR3 has 16 amino acids. CDR3 bases: TGTGCCAGCAGTTCTAGGGACCCAGAAGCTAATTCACCCCTCCACTTT. It specifies CASSSRDPEANSPLHF.

V gene TRBV10-3 combines with J gene TRBJ2-7; 9 bases match TRBD2. Germline-derived CDR1 and CDR2 are ENHRY and SYGVKD. V trimming: 4 bases; J trimming: 0 bases; junction bases outside the gene matches: 1. The CDR3 contains 14 residues. CDR3 sequence reads: CAISGSGSSYEQYF. Here the CDR3 DNA reads TGTGCCATCAGTGGTAGCGGGAGCTCCTACGAGCAGTACTTC.

This clonotype was counted a single time. The chain recombines TRBV6-1 with TRBJ1-2; 8 nucleotides agree with TRBD1. Germline V gene lookup returns CDR1 MNHNS and CDR2 SASEGT. This CDR3 comprises 15 residues. The V and J ends lost 6 bases and 0 bases, in that order; junction bases with no gene match: 6. DNA for the CDR3: TGTGCCAGCAGCCCGGGACAGGCTCCTAACTATGGCTACACCTTC. Translated, it gives CASSPGQAPNYGYTF.

V usage is TRBV7-9 and J usage is TRBJ2-7; maybe TRBD2 (5 bases). Germline CDR1 is SEHNR and CDR2 is FQNEAQ (reference sequence). Trimming stripped 5 bases from V and 1 base from J, with 18 bases between. The CDR3 runs to 16 residues. CDR3 protein: CASSQIPDWASYEQYF. CDR3 sequence (DNA): TGTGCCAGCAGCCAGATACCGGACTGGGCGTCCTACGAGCAGTACTTC.

J is TRBJ2-7 and V is TRBV7-2; D gene uncertain. CDR1 and CDR2 (germline): SGHTA, FQGNSA. The length of the CDR3 is 13 residues. The V end was cut by 5 bases, the J end by 2 bases, with 10 bases between. Here the CDR3 reads CASSPSSTYEQYF. The CDR3 nucleotides are TGTGCCAGCAGCCCTAGTTCAACCTACGAGCAGTACTTC. Using reference TRBV7-2 and TRBJ2-7 for the parts outside the CDR3, the full variable domain is GAGVSQSPSNKVTEKGKDVELRCDPISGHTALYWYRQSLGQGLEFLIYFQGNSAPDKSGLPSDRFSAERTGGSVSTLTIQRTQQEDSAVYLCASSPSSTYEQYFGPGTRLTVT.

V and J are TRBV20-1 and TRBJ1-2; a possible D gene is TRBD1 (5 bases). The CDR3 has 14 residues. Trimming stripped 5 bases from V and 2 bases from J, with 15 bases between. Germline V lookup: CDR1 DFQATT, CDR2 SNEGSKA (reference sequence). DNA for the CDR3: TGCAGTGCTGGGGACGGAGGGACCAACTATGGCTACACCTTC. As protein: CSAGDGGTNYGYTF.

The sample holds one count of this clonotype. V and J are TRBV6-1 and TRBJ2-5, with D possibly being TRBD1 (6 bases). CDR1 and CDR2 from the germline V gene are MNHNS and SASEGT. Deletions cut 8 bases from V and 5 bases from J, with 21 bases between. The CDR3 has 15 residues. The CDR3 sequence: CASSFASGVGETQYF. DNA of the CDR3: TGTGCCAGCTCCTTCGCGTCAGGGGTGGGGGAGACCCAGTACTTC.

The rearrangement uses TRBV2 and TRBJ2-5, with 10 bases lining up with TRBD2. V lost 4 bases, J lost 3 bases, and 5 bases stayed unmatched. Looked up from germline, CDR1 is SNHLY and CDR2 is FYNNEI. CDR3 length: 15 amino acids. The CDR3 DNA reads TGTGCCAGCAGTGGGCTAGCGGGAGTGGAAGAGACCCAGTACTTC. It yields the protein CASSGLAGVEETQYF.

The chain carries TRBV12-3 or TRBV12-4 and TRBJ1-2; D gene unclear. Between the trimmed V and J ends, which lost 1 base and 7 bases, there was a span of 7 bases. This CDR3 has 12 amino acids. The CDR3 bases are TGTGCCAGCAGTTTAGGTAGTGGTGGCTACACCTTC. It specifies CASSLGSGGYTF.

A few counts support this clonotype. This chain joins TRBV10-3 and TRBJ1-5; perhaps TRBD1 as D (5 bases). The CDR3 runs 14 residues. Germline V gene lookup returns CDR1 ENHRY and CDR2 SYGVKD. V gave up 4 bases and J gave up 3 bases, with 10 bases separating them. CDR3 sequence (DNA): TGTGCCATCAGTGCCCGGGACGACAATCAGCCCCAGCATTTT. It encodes CAISARDDNQPQHF.

This clonotype was seen a few times. The chain recombines TRBV20-1 with TRBJ2-1; D gene uncertain. Germline V gene sequence: CDR1 DFQATT, CDR2 SNEGSKA (reference sequence). This CDR3 is built from 13 residues. Trimming pared 2 bases from V and 5 bases from J, leaving 10 bases between. The CDR3 protein is CSARQAMDNEQFF. In DNA, the CDR3 is TGCAGTGCTAGACAGGCTATGGACAATGAGCAGTTCTTC.

The J gene is TRBJ2-1, the V gene TRBV27; a possible D gene is TRBD1 (6 bases). Trimming removed 10 bases from V and 0 bases from J, with 16 bases in between. The germline CDR1 and CDR2 sequences are MNHEY and SMNVEV (reference sequence). The CDR3 loop spans 15 amino acids. This chain's CDR3 is CATSPGHSSYNEQFF. CDR3 DNA sequence: TGTGCCACCTCTCCGGGACATAGCTCCTACAATGAGCAGTTCTTC.